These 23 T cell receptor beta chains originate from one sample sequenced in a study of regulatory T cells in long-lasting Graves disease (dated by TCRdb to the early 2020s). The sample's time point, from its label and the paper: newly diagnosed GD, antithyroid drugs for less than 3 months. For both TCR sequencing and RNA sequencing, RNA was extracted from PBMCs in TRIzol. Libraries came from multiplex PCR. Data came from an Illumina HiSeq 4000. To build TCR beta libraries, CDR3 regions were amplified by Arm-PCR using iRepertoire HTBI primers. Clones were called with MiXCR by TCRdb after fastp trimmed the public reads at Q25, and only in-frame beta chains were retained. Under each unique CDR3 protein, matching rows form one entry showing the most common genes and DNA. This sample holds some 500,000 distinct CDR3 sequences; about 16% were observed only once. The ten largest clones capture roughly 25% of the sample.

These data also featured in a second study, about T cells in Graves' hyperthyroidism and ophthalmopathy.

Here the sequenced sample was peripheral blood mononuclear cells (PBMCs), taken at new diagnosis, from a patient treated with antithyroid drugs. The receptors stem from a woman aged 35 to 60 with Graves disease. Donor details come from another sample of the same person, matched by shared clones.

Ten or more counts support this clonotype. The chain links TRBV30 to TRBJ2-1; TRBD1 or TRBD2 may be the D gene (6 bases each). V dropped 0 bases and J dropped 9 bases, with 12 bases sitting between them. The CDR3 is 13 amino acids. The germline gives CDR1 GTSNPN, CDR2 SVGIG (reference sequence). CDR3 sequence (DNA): TGTGCCTGGAGTGTAAGCGGAGGGGGTGAGCAGTTCTTC. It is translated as CAWSVSGGGEQFF. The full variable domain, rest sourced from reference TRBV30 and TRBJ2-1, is SQTIHQWPATLVQPVGSPLSLECTVEGTSNPNLYWYRQAAGRGLQLLFYSVGIGQISSEVPQNLSASRPQDRQFILSSKKLLLSDSGFYLCAWSVSGGGEQFFGPGTRLTVL.

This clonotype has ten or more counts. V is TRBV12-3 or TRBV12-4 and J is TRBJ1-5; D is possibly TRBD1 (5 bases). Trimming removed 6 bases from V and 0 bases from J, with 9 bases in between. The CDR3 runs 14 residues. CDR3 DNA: TGTGCCAGCAGCCAAGACAGTAGCAATCAGCCCCAGCATTTT. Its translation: CASSQDSSNQPQHF.

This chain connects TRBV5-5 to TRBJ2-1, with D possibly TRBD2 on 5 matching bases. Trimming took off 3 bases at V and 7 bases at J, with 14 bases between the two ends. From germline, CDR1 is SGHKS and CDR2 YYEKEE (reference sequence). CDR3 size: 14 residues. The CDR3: CASSSTAAANEQFF. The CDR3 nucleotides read TGTGCCAGCAGCTCTACAGCGGCCGCTAATGAGCAGTTCTTC.

The CDR3 coding sequence is TGTGCCAGTAGTATCGAGGCGCACAGGGTGACTGGAAACACCATATATTTT. Translated: CASSIEAHRVTGNTIYF. The chain links TRBV19 to TRBJ1-3, with D possibly matching TRBD1 (6 bases). The germline V gene has CDR1 LNHDA and CDR2 SQIVND (reference sequence). V lost 3 bases, J lost 2 bases, and 17 bases lay in between. CDR3 size: 17 residues.

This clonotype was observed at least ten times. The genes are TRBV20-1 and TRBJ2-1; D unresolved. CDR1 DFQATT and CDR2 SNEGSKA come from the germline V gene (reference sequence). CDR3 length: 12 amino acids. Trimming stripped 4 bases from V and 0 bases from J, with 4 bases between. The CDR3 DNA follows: TGCAGTGCTACCCGCTCCTACAATGAGCAGTTCTTC. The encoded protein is CSATRSYNEQFF.

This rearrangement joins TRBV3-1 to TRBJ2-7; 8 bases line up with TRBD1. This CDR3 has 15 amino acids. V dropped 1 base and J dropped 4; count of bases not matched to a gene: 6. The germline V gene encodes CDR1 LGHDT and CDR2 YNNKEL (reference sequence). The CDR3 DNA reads TGTGCCAGCAGCCAAGTTCCTCAGGGGGCTTACGAGCAGTACTTC. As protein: CASSQVPQGAYEQYF.

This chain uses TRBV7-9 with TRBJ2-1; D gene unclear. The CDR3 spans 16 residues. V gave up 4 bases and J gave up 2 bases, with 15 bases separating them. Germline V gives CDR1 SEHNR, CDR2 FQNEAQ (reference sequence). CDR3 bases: TGTGCCAGCAGCTCTGTCAACACAATACCCTACAATGAGCAGTTCTTC. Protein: CASSSVNTIPYNEQFF.

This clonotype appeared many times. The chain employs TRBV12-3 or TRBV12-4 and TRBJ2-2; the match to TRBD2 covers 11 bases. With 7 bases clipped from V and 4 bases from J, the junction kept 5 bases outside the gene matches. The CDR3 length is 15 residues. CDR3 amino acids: CASTLGTSGTGELFF. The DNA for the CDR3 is TGTGCCAGCACCCTAGGGACTAGCGGCACCGGGGAGCTGTTTTTT.

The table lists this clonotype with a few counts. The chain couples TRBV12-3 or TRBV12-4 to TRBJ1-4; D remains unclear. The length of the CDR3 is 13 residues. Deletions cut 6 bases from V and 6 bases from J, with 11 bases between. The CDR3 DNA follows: TGTGCCAGCAGGAGGAGGGTGGATGAAAAACTGTTTTTT. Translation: CASRRRVDEKLFF.

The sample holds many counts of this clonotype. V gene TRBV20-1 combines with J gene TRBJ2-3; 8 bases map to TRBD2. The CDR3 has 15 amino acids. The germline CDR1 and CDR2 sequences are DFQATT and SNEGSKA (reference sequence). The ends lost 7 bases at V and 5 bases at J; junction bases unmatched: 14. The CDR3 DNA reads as TGCAGTGGGTACGGGGGGGCCGTGGTTGGAGATACGCAGTATTTT. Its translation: CSGYGGAVVGDTQYF.

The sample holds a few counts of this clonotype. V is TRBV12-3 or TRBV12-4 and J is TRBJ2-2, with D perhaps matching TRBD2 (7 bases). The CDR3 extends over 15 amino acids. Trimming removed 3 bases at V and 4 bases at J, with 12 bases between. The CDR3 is CASSFAGGPTGELFF. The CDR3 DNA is TGTGCCAGCAGTTTCGCCGGGGGGCCCACCGGGGAGCTGTTTTTT.

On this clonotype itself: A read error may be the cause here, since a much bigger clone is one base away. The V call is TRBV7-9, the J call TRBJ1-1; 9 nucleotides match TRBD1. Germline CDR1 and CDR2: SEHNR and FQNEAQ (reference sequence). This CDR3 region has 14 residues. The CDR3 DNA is TGTGCCCGCAGAACCGGGACAGGGTGGGAGGAGGCTTTCTTT. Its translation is CARRTGTGWEEAFF. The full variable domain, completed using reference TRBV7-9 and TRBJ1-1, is DTGVSQNPRHKITKRGQNVTFRCDPISEHNRLYWYRQTLGQGPEFLTYFQNEAQLEKSRLLSDRFSAERPKGSFSTLEIQRTEQGDSAMYLCARRTGTGWEEAFFGQGTRLTVV.

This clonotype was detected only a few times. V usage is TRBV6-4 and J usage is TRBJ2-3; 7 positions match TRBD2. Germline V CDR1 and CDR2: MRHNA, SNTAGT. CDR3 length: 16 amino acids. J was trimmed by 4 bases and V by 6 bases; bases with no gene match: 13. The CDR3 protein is CASSPTPAGGSDTQYF. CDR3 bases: TGTGCCAGCAGCCCAACTCCGGCCGGGGGGTCAGATACGCAGTATTTT.

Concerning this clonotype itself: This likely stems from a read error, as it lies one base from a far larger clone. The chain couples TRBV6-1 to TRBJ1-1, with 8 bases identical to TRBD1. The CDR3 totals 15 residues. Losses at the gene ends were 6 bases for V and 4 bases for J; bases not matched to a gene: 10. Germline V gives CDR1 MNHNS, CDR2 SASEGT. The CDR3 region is CASSQTRQGSTEAFF. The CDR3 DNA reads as TGTGCCAGCAGCCAGACGAGACAGGGGAGCACTGAAGCTTTCTTT.

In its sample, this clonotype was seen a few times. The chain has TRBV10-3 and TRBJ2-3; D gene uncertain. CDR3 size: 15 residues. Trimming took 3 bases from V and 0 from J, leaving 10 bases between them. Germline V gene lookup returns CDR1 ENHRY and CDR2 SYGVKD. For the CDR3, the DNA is TGTGCCATCAGTGACAGAGATACTAGCACAGATACGCAGTATTTT. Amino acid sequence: CAISDRDTSTDTQYF.

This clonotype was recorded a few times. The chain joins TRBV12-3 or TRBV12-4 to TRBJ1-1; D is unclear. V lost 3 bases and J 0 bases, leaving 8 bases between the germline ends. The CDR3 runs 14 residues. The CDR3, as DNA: TGTGCCAGCAGTTTTGGGGTGGTGAACACTGAAGCTTTCTTT. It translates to CASSFGVVNTEAFF.

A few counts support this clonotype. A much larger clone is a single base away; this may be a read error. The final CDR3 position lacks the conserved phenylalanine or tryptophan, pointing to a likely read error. The CDR3 DNA is TGTGCCAGCAGTTACTCGAGAGGGGTCCAGCTACACGATATGAACACTGAAGCTTTCCTT. This sequence encodes CASSYSRGVQLHDMNTEAFL. The V and J genes are TRBV6-5 and TRBJ1-1, with D perhaps matching TRBD1 (5 bases). Germline loops: CDR1 MNHEY, CDR2 SVGAGI. The CDR3 is 20 amino acids. Trimming took off 0 bases at V and 0 bases at J, with 23 bases between the two ends.

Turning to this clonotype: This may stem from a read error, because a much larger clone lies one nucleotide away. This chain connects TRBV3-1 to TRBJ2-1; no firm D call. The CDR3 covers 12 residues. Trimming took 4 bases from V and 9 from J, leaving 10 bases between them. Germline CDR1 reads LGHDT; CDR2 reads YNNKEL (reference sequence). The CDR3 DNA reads TGTGCCAGCAGCCCGCGGTTCAGTGAGCAGTTCTTC. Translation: CASSPRFSEQFF.

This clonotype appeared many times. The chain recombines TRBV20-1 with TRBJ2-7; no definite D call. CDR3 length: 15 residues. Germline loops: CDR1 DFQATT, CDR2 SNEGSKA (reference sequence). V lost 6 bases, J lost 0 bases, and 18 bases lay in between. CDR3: CSASNDKTSSYEQYF. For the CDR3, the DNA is TGCAGTGCATCCAACGACAAAACGAGCTCCTACGAGCAGTACTTC.

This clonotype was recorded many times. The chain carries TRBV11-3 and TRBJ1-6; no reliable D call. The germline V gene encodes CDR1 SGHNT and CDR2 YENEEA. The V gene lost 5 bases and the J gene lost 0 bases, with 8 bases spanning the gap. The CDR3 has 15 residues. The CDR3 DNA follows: TGTGCCAGCAGCACGCGAAGCTCCTATAATTCACCCCTCCACTTT. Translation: CASSTRSSYNSPLHF.

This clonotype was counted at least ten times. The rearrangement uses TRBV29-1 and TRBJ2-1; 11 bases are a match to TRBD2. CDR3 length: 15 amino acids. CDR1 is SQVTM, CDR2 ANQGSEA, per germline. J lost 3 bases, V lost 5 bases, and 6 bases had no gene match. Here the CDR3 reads CSVYLAGGIYNEQFF. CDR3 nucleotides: TGCAGCGTTTACCTAGCGGGGGGCATCTACAATGAGCAGTTCTTC.

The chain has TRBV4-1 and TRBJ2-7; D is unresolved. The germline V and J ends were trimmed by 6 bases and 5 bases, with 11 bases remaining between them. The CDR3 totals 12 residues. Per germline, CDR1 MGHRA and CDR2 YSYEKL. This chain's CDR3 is CASSLDQDEQYF. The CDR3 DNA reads TGCGCCAGCAGTCTAGACCAGGACGAGCAGTACTTC.

The CDR3: CATGQSYYEQYF. CDR3 DNA: TGTGCCACGGGACAGAGCTACTACGAGCAGTACTTC. This chain joins TRBV19 and TRBJ2-7, with 7 positions matching TRBD1. The CDR3 sequence is 12 residues long. V shed 10 bases, J shed 3 bases, and the junction held 6 bases outside the gene matches. Germline V CDR1 and CDR2: LNHDA, SQIVND (reference sequence).